The clone carrying this T cell receptor (beta chain) was counted at least ten times. The antigen is not known. Researchers isolated at least 6 million PBMCs per sample. The sample originates from a study of blood T cells in healthy people across ages. Findings of the study overall: Estimated diversity across one million T cells was deemed an underestimate.

The authors ran a second PCR of about 7 to 12 cycles using a sample-barcoded 5' primer and a J-beta primer mix. TCRdb reprocessed the 5' RACE reads via MiXCR and lists one record per CDR3 protein. This sample has 1,100,000 or so distinct CDR3 sequences, with under 45% found just once. The sample was blood. This sequence originates from a woman aged 55 to 70 in good health.

CDR3 sequence (DNA): TGTGCCAGCAGTTCCCCGGGACAGGGATCCGAGACCCAGTACTTC. It yields the protein CASSSPGQGSETQYF. The chain recombines TRBV28 with TRBJ2-5; 9 positions agree with TRBD1. The trim removed 4 bases at V and 5 bases at J, leaving 8 bases unmatched. This CDR3 comprises 15 residues. The germline gives CDR1 MDHEN, CDR2 SYDVKM.